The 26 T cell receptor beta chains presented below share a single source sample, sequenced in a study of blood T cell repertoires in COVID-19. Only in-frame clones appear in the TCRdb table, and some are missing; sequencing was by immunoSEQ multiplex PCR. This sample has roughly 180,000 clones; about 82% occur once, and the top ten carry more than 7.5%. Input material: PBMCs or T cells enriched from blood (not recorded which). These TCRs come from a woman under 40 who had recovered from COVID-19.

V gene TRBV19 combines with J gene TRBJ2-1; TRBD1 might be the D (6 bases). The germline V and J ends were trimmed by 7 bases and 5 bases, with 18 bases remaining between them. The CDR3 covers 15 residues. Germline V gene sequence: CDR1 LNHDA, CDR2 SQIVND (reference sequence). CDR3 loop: CASTRDTTTNNEQFF. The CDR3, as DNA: TGTGCCAGTACCAGGGACACCACCACTAACAATGAGCAGTTCTTC.

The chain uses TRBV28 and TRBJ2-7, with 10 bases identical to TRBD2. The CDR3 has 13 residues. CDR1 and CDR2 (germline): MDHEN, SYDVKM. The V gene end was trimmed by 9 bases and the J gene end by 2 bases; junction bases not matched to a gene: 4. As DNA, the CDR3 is TGTGCCAGGCTAGCGGGAGAGGCCTACGAGCAGTACTTC. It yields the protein CARLAGEAYEQYF.

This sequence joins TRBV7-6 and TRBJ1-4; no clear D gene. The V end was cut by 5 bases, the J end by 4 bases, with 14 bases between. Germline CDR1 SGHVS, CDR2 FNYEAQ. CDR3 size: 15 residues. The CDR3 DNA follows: TGTGCCAGCAGCCGCCGGACTACCCATAATGAAAAACTGTTTTTT. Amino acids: CASSRRTTHNEKLFF. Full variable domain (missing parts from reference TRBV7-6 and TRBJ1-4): GAGVSQSPRYKVTKRGQDVALRCDPISGHVSLYWYRQALGQGPEFLTYFNYEAQQDKSGLPNDRFSAERPEGSISTLTIQRTEQRDSAMYRCASSRRTTHNEKLFFGSGTQLSVL.

CDR3 sequence: CASSELSHRGNTEAFF. The DNA for the CDR3 is TGTGCCAGCAGTGAATTATCGCACAGGGGGAACACTGAAGCTTTCTTT. This rearrangement joins TRBV25-1 to TRBJ1-1; TRBD1 matches 7 bases. Germline V CDR1 and CDR2: MGHDK, SYGVNS. This CDR3 has 16 amino acids. Losses at the gene ends were 1 base for V and 1 base for J; bases not matched to a gene: 6.

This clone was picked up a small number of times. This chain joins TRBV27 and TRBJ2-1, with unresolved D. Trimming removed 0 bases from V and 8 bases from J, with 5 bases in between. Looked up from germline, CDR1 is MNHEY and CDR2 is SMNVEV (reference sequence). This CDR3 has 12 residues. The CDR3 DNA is TGTGCCAGCAGTTTATCTCCTGATGAGCAGTTCTTC. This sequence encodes CASSLSPDEQFF.

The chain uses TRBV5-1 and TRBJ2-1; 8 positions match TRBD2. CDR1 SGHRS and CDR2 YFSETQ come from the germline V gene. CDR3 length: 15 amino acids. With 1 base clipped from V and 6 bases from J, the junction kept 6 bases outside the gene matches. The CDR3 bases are TGCGCCAGCAGCTTGCAGCGGGAGCTCGGCAATGAGCAGTTCTTC. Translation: CASSLQRELGNEQFF.

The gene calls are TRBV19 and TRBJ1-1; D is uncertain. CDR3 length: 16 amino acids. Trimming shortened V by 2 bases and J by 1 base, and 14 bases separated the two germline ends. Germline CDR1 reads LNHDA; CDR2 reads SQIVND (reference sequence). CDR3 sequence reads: CASSIRQASSNTEAFF. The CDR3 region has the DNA TGTGCCAGTAGTATAAGGCAGGCCAGCTCGAACACTGAAGCTTTCTTT.

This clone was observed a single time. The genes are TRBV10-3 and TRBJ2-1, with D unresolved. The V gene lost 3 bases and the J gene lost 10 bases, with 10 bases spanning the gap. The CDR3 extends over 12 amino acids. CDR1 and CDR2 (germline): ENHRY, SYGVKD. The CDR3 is CAISEGSREQFF. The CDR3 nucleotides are TGTGCCATCAGTGAAGGTAGCCGGGAGCAGTTCTTC.

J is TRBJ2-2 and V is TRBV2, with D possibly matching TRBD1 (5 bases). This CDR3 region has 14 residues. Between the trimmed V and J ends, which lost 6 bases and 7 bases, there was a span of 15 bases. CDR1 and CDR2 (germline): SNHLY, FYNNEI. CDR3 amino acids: CASRDTKRGGELFF. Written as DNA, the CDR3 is TGTGCCAGCAGGGACACGAAGCGCGGCGGGGAGCTGTTTTTT.

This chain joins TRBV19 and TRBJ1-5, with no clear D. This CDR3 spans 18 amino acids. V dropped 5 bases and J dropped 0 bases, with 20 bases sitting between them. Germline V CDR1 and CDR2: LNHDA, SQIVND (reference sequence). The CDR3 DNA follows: TGTGCCAGTAGTCCAGGATTAGGCCAGAGTTTTAGCAATCAGCCCCAGCATTTT. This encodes CASSPGLGQSFSNQPQHF. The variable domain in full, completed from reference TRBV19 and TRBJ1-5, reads DGGITQSPKYLFRKEGQNVTLSCEQNLNHDAMYWYRQDPGQGLRLIYYSQIVNDFQKGDIAEGYSVSREKKESFPLTVTSAQKNPTAFYLCASSPGLGQSFSNQPQHFGDGTRLSIL.

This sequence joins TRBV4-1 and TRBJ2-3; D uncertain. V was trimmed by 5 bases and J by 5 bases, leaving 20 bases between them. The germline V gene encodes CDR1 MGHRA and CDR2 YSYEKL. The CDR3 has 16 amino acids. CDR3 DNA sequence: TGCGCCAGCAGCAGGCCCATGACTGTAGGCGGAGATACGCAGTATTTT. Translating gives CASSRPMTVGGDTQYF.

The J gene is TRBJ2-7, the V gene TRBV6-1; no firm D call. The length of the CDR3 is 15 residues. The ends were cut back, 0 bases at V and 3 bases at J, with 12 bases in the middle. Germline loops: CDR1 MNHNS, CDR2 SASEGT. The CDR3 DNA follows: TGTGCCAGCAGTGAAGCGCTTCCAGGTTTCTACGAGCAGTACTTC. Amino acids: CASSEALPGFYEQYF.

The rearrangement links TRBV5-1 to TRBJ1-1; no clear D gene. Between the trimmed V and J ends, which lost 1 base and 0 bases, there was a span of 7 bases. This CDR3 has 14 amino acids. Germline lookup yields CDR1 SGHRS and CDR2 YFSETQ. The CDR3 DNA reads TGCGCCAGCAGCTTGCTACAGCTGAACACTGAAGCTTTCTTT. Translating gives CASSLLQLNTEAFF.

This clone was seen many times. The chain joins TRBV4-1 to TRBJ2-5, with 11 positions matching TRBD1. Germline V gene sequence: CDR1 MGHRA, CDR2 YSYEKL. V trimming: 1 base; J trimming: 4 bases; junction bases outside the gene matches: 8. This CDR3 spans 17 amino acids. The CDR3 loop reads CASSQGGQGGYGETQYF. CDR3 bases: TGCGCCAGCAGCCAAGGGGGACAGGGGGGTTACGGAGAGACCCAGTACTTC.

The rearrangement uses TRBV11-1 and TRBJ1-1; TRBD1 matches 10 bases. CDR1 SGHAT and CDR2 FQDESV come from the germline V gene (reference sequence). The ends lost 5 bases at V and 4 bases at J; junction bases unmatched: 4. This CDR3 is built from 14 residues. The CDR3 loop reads CASSIGQGGTEAFF. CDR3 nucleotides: TGTGCCAGCAGCATTGGACAGGGGGGCACTGAAGCTTTCTTT. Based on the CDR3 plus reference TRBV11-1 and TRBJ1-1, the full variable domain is EAEVAQSPRYKITEKSQAVAFWCDPISGHATLYWYRQILGQGPELLVQFQDESVVDDSQLPKDRFSAERLKGVDSTLKIQPAELGDSAMYLCASSIGQGGTEAFFGQGTRLTVV.

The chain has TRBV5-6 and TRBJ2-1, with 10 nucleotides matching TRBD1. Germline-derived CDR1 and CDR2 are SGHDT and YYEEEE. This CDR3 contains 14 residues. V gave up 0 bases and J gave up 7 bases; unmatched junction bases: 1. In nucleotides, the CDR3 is TGTGCCAGCAGCTTGGGACAGGGGGCGAATGAGCAGTTCTTC. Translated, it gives CASSLGQGANEQFF.

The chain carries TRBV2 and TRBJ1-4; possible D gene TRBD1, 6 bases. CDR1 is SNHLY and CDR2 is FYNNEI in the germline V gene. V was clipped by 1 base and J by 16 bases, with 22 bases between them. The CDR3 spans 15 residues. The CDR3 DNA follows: TGTGCCAGCAGTGAAGGAGGGGGTATACACCCAGTATCGTTTTTT. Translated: CASSEGGGIHPVSFF.

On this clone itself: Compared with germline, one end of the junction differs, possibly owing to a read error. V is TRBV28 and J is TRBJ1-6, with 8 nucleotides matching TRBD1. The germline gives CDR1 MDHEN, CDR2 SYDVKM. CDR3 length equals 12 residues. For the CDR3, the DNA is TGTGCCAGCAGTCCAGGGTCGACAGGGGTCAACTTT. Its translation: CASSPGSTGVNF.

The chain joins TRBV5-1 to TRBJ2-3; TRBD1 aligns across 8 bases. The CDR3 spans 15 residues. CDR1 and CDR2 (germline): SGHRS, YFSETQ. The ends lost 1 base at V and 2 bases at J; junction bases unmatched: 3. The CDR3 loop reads CASSLTGGNTDTQYF. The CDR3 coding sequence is TGCGCCAGCAGCTTGACAGGGGGGAACACAGATACGCAGTATTTT.

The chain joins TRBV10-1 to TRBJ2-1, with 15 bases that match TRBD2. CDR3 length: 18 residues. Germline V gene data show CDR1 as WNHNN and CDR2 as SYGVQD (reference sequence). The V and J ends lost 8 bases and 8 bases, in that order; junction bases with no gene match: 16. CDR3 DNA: TGCGCCAGCGTAAGGACTAGCGGGAGGGACACAACTTGCGATGAGCAGTTCTTC. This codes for CASVRTSGRDTTCDEQFF.

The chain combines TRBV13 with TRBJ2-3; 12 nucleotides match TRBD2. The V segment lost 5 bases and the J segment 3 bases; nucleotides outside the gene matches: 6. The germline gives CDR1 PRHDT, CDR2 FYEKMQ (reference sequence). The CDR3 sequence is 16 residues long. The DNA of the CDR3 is TGTGCCAGCAGCCCCAGACTAGCGGGAGTTACAGATACGCAGTATTTT. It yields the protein CASSPRLAGVTDTQYF.

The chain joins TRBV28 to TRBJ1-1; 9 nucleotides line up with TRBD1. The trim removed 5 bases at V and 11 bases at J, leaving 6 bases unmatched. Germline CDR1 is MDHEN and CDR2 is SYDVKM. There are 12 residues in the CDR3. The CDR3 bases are TGTGCCAGCAGTATCCGGGACAGGGACGCTTTCTTT. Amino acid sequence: CASSIRDRDAFF. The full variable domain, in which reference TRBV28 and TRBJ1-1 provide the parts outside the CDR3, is DVKVTQSSRYLVKRTGEKVFLECVQDMDHENMFWYRQDPGLGLRLIYFSYDVKMKEKGDIPEGYSVSREKKERFSLILESASTNQTSMYLCASSIRDRDAFFGQGTRLTVV.

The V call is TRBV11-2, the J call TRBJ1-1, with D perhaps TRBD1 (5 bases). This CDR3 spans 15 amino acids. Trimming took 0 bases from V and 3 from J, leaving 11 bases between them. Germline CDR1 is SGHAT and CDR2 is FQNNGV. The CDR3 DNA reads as TGTGCCAGCAGCTTAGATGGGGCACAGTACACTGAAGCTTTCTTT. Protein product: CASSLDGAQYTEAFF. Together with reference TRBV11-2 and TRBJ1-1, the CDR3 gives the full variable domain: EAGVAQSPRYKIIEKRQSVAFWCNPISGHATLYWYQQILGQGPKLLIQFQNNGVVDDSQLPKDRFSAERLKGVDSTLKIQPAKLEDSAVYLCASSLDGAQYTEAFFGQGTRLTVV.

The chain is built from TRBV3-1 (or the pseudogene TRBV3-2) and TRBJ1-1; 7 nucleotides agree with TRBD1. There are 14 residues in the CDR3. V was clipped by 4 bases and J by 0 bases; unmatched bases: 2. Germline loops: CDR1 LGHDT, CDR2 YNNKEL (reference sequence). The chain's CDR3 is CASSPGQLNTEAFF. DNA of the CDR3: TGTGCCAGCAGCCCGGGACAGTTGAACACTGAAGCTTTCTTT.

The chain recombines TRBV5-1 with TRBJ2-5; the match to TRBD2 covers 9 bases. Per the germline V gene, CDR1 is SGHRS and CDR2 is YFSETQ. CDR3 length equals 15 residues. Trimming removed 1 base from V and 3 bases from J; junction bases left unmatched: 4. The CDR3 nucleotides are TGCGCCAGCAGCTTGTTGCTAGCGGGAAAAGAGACCCAGTACTTC. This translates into CASSLLLAGKETQYF. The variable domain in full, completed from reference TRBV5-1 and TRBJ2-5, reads KAGVTQTPRYLIKTRGQQVTLSCSPISGHRSVSWYQQTPGQGLQFLFEYFSETQRNKGNFPGRFSGRQFSNSRSEMNVSTLELGDSALYLCASSLLLAGKETQYFGPGTRLLVL.

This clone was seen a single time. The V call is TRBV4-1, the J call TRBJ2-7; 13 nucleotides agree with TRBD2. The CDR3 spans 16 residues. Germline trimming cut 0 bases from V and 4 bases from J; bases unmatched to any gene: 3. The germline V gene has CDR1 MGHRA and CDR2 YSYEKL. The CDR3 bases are TGCGCCAGCAGCCAAGATCTACTAGCGGGAGGGTACGAGCAGTACTTC. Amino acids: CASSQDLLAGGYEQYF.